This TCR beta chain was sequenced for a study of cytomegalovirus exposure and HLA in healthy donors. This CDR3 is built from 15 residues. Trimming cost V 4 bases and J 1 base; bases outside gene matches: 2. Germline CDR1 and CDR2: SGHTA and FQGTGA. With respect to this clone: Its antigen is currently unknown.

Study observations and caveats: Sequences of the TCR beta chain were said to predict the HLA-A and HLA-B alleles of most subjects accurately.

The PCR ran on 60 Vbeta and 13 Jbeta primers. The repertoire was sequenced with immunoSEQ multiplex PCR; TCRdb's copy has only in-frame clones and lacks some. The listing records about 200,000 clones. The sequencing sample was made of PBMCs. The clonotype originates from a girl aged 2-10 years in good health and CMV-seropositive. The chain employs TRBV7-3 and TRBJ1-1; 11 bases are a match to TRBD1. The CDR3 here is CASSWTGGGNTEAFF. The CDR3 DNA sequence: TGTGCCAGCAGCTGGACAGGGGGCGGGAACACTGAAGCTTTCTTT.